The 28 T cell receptor beta chains given below trace back to one sample, sequenced in a study of blood T cell repertoires in COVID-19. The table came from immunoSEQ multiplex PCR; TCRdb's copy has only in-frame clones and leaves some out. The sample lists tens of thousands of clones, roughly 89% seen once, with under 6.5% in the top ten. The specimen sequenced was peripheral blood. These receptors originate from a woman between 55 and 75 years old with COVID-19, enrolled during active disease.

This clone was detected only a few times. V is TRBV2 and J is TRBJ1-2; D remains ambiguous. Germline values: CDR1 SNHLY, CDR2 FYNNEI. Deletions cut 4 bases from V and 6 bases from J, with 15 bases between. The CDR3 runs 14 residues. As DNA, the CDR3 is TGTGCCAGCAGTGGTCGTCAGATTCGAAATGGCTACACCTTC. Translating gives CASSGRQIRNGYTF.

The chain recombines TRBV2 with TRBJ2-1; maybe TRBD1 (5 bases). CDR3 length: 11 amino acids. Germline CDR1 and CDR2: SNHLY and FYNNEI. Trimming stripped 6 bases from V and 10 bases from J, with 10 bases between. The CDR3 nucleotides are TGTGCCAGCAGGAGACAGCGCGAGCAGTTCTTC. It encodes CASRRQREQFF.

The chain has TRBV19 and TRBJ1-4, with D tentatively TRBD1 (5 bases). The CDR3 extends over 13 amino acids. V lost 4 bases and J 7 bases, leaving 10 bases between the germline ends. The V gene's germline CDR1 is LNHDA and CDR2 SQIVND (reference sequence). For the CDR3, the DNA is TGTGCCAGTAGTAAGGGGATTGGTGAAAAACTGTTTTTT. This sequence encodes CASSKGIGEKLFF.

The DNA for the CDR3 is TGTGCCAGCAGTTTTATGTGGACTGCCTCAGATACGCAGTATTTT. It specifies CASSFMWTASDTQYF. V and J are TRBV28 and TRBJ2-3; tentative D call: TRBD2 (5 bases). Germline CDR1 reads MDHEN; CDR2 reads SYDVKM. CDR3 length: 15 amino acids. V was cut by 3 bases and J by 4 bases, with 14 bases left in between.

The chain has TRBV29-1 and TRBJ1-1; D is possibly TRBD1 (5 bases). CDR1 and CDR2 (germline): SQVTM, ANQGSEA. The CDR3 totals 10 residues. CDR3 DNA sequence: TGCAGTGGACAGAACACTGAAGCTTTCTTT. Translated, it gives CSGQNTEAFF. Full variable domain (remainder filled in from reference TRBV29-1 and TRBJ1-1): SAVISQKPSRDICQRGTSLTIQCQVDSQVTMMFWYRQQPGQSLTLIATANQGSEATYESGFVIDKFPISRPNLTFSTLTVSNMSPEDSSIYLCSGQNTEAFFGQGTRLTVV.

This clone was observed once. The chain is built from TRBV27 and TRBJ2-7; 12 positions agree with TRBD2. Looked up from germline, CDR1 is MNHEY and CDR2 is SMNVEV (reference sequence). The CDR3 covers 16 residues. Germline trimming cut 6 bases from V and 7 bases from J; bases unmatched to any gene: 13. The CDR3, as DNA: TGTGCCAGCAGGTCCCAACTAGCGGGAGGCGAGGGGGAGCAGTACTTC. This sequence encodes CASRSQLAGGEGEQYF.

This chain joins TRBV12-3 or TRBV12-4 and TRBJ1-2; no definite D call. The CDR3 is 11 amino acids. V was cut by 5 bases and J by 5 bases, with 6 bases left in between. CDR3 in amino acids: CASSPSYGYTF. The CDR3, as DNA: TGTGCCAGCAGTCCTAGTTATGGCTACACCTTC.

J is TRBJ2-6 and V is TRBV7-8; D is uncertain. Germline loops: CDR1 SGHVS, CDR2 FQNEAQ. Trimming removed 0 bases from V and 2 bases from J, with 2 bases in between. The CDR3 is 14 amino acids. CDR3 bases: TGTGCCAGCAGCTTAGCTACTGGGGCCAACGTCCTGACTTTC. It codes for CASSLATGANVLTF.

The chain is built from TRBV10-3 and TRBJ1-6, with D perhaps matching TRBD1 (6 bases). This CDR3 is 15 amino acids long. Germline CDR1 and CDR2: ENHRY and SYGVKD. Trimming shortened V by 4 bases and J by 0 bases, and 7 bases separated the two germline ends. CDR3 protein: CAISADSSYNSPLHF. The CDR3, as DNA: TGTGCCATCAGTGCGGACAGCTCCTATAATTCACCCCTCCACTTT.

The rearrangement links TRBV11-2 to TRBJ2-1; 8 positions match TRBD2. This CDR3 spans 14 amino acids. With 0 bases clipped from V and 8 bases from J, the junction kept 3 bases outside the gene matches. The V gene's germline CDR1 is SGHAT and CDR2 FQNNGV. The CDR3 here is CASSLEAGDYEQFF. In DNA form, the CDR3 reads TGTGCCAGCAGCTTAGAAGCGGGAGATTATGAGCAGTTCTTC.

V usage is TRBV6-4 and J usage is TRBJ2-2; maybe TRBD1 (5 bases). The CDR3 runs 15 residues. CDR1 is MRHNA and CDR2 is SNTAGT in the germline V gene. With 0 bases removed from V and 0 bases from J, the gap between germline ends came to 5 bases. The CDR3 nucleotides are TGTGCCAGCAGTGACTCGGACACGAACACCGGGGAGCTGTTTTTT. Encoded protein: CASSDSDTNTGELFF.

This chain uses TRBV29-1 with TRBJ2-5, with 7 bases matching TRBD1. This CDR3 has 13 residues. Germline loops: CDR1 SQVTM, CDR2 ANQGSEA. V shed 6 bases, J shed 4 bases, and the junction held 8 bases outside the gene matches. The CDR3 loop is CSVKTGTVETQYF. In nucleotides, the CDR3 is TGCAGCGTGAAGACAGGGACGGTAGAGACCCAGTACTTC.

The V gene is TRBV28, the J gene TRBJ1-2; D may be TRBD1 (6 bases). CDR1 is MDHEN, CDR2 SYDVKM, per germline. V was shortened by 8 bases and J by 4 bases, with 17 bases between the two germline ends. This CDR3 is 14 amino acids long. CDR3 bases: TGTGCCAGCCGAGGGGGTACCTACGGCTATGGCTACACCTTC. Protein sequence: CASRGGTYGYGYTF.

The rearrangement joins TRBV7-9 to TRBJ2-2; TRBD1 is a possible D gene (6 bases). This CDR3 comprises 15 residues. V lost 2 bases and J 0 bases, leaving 7 bases between the germline ends. Germline values: CDR1 SEHNR, CDR2 FQNEAQ (reference sequence). Here the CDR3 reads CASSLRGTNTGELFF. DNA for the CDR3: TGTGCCAGCAGCTTAAGGGGGACGAACACCGGGGAGCTGTTTTTT.

The chain is built from TRBV11-3 and TRBJ2-1; 11 bases map to TRBD2. Trimming took 2 bases from V and 6 from J; bases not matched to a gene: 9. This CDR3 is 17 amino acids long. Looked up from germline, CDR1 is SGHNT and CDR2 is YENEEA. DNA of the CDR3: TGTGCCAGCAGCTTATGGGCACTAGCGGGAGTACCCAATGAGCAGTTCTTC. It is translated as CASSLWALAGVPNEQFF. Combining the CDR3 with reference TRBV11-3 and TRBJ2-1 gives the whole variable domain EAGVVQSPRYKIIEKKQPVAFWCNPISGHNTLYWYLQNLGQGPELLIRYENEEAVDDSQLPKDRFSAERLKGVDSTLKIQPAELGDSAVYLCASSLWALAGVPNEQFFGPGTRLTVL.

This chain connects TRBV4-1 to TRBJ2-7, with 7 bases matching TRBD2. The length of the CDR3 is 13 residues. Trimming took 2 bases from V and 7 from J; bases not matched to a gene: 5. The germline CDR1 and CDR2 sequences are MGHRA and YSYEKL. This CDR3 is CASSQRTSGEQYF. CDR3 nucleotides: TGCGCCAGCAGCCAACGGACTAGTGGTGAGCAGTACTTC.

V gene TRBV7-9 combines with J gene TRBJ2-7; 7 nucleotides match TRBD1. Germline V lookup: CDR1 SEHNR, CDR2 FQNEAQ (reference sequence). Trimming removed 4 bases from V and 2 bases from J; junction bases left unmatched: 5. This CDR3 has 14 residues. The CDR3 nucleotides are TGTGCCAGCAGCTACGAGGGACAGCCCTACGAGCAGTACTTC. It encodes CASSYEGQPYEQYF. Full variable domain (rest looked up from reference TRBV7-9 and TRBJ2-7): DTGVSQNPRHKITKRGQNVTFRCDPISEHNRLYWYRQTLGQGPEFLTYFQNEAQLEKSRLLSDRFSAERPKGSFSTLEIQRTEQGDSAMYLCASSYEGQPYEQYFGPGTRLTVT.

Here the CDR3 reads CASSRGTGQGQPQHF. The CDR3 DNA reads as TGTGCCAGCAGCCGCGGGACAGGTCAAGGTCAGCCCCAGCATTTT. J is TRBJ1-5 and V is TRBV4-2; TRBD1 agrees at 8 bases. The V and J ends lost 4 bases and 6 bases, in that order; junction bases with no gene match: 8. This CDR3 contains 15 residues. The germline V gene has CDR1 LGHNA and CDR2 YNFKEQ.

The rearrangement links TRBV9 to TRBJ2-7, with D possibly TRBD1 on 7 matching bases. Trimming removed 2 bases at V and 7 bases at J, with 13 bases between. The CDR3 contains 13 residues. Germline-derived CDR1 and CDR2 are SGDLS and YYNGEE. The CDR3 nucleotides read TGTGCCAGCAGCGTGAGACAGGGAGGAGAGCAGTACTTC. Protein sequence: CASSVRQGGEQYF.

The chain uses TRBV20-1 and TRBJ2-7; 8 bases agree with TRBD1. Germline loops: CDR1 DFQATT, CDR2 SNEGSKA (reference sequence). The CDR3 runs to 13 residues. J lost 3 bases, V lost 3 bases, and 4 bases had no gene match. CDR3 sequence reads: CSASFGQGYEQYF. The CDR3 DNA follows: TGCAGTGCTAGTTTTGGACAGGGCTACGAGCAGTACTTC.

CDR3 coding DNA: TGTGCCAGCAAAACTAGCGGGAGCACAGATACGCAGTATTTT. Its protein product is CASKTSGSTDTQYF. The J gene is TRBJ2-3, the V gene TRBV6-4; 9 positions agree with TRBD2. The CDR3 has 14 residues. Germline CDR1 MRHNA, CDR2 SNTAGT. The trim removed 7 bases at V and 0 bases at J, leaving 2 bases unmatched.

This chain joins TRBV7-9 and TRBJ2-3, with no clear D. V lost 5 bases, J lost 0 bases, and 12 bases lay in between. This CDR3 region has 15 residues. Germline CDR1 and CDR2: SEHNR and FQNEAQ (reference sequence). The chain's CDR3 is CASSTLSPSTDTQYF. In DNA, the CDR3 is TGTGCCAGCAGCACCCTTAGTCCTAGCACAGATACGCAGTATTTT. The full variable domain, completed using reference TRBV7-9 and TRBJ2-3, is DTGVSQNPRHKITKRGQNVTFRCDPISEHNRLYWYRQTLGQGPEFLTYFQNEAQLEKSRLLSDRFSAERPKGSFSTLEIQRTEQGDSAMYLCASSTLSPSTDTQYFGPGTRLTVL.

The chain links TRBV29-1 to TRBJ2-3, with 9 bases matching TRBD2. The trim removed 7 bases at V and 3 bases at J, leaving 8 bases unmatched. The CDR3 has 14 residues. The germline V gene has CDR1 SQVTM and CDR2 ANQGSEA. The CDR3: CSASSGSRTDTQYF. CDR3 bases: TGCAGCGCCAGTAGCGGGAGTAGGACAGATACGCAGTATTTT.

The chain carries TRBV7-9 and TRBJ2-1; TRBD1 agrees at 7 bases. The length of the CDR3 is 19 residues. Germline V gives CDR1 SEHNR, CDR2 FQNEAQ (reference sequence). V gave up 0 bases and J gave up 6 bases; unmatched junction bases: 17. This CDR3 is CASSLALRTGALGGNEQFF. The CDR3 DNA sequence: TGTGCCAGCAGCTTAGCGCTCCGGACAGGTGCATTAGGGGGCAATGAGCAGTTCTTC.

About this clone: An end of the junction differs from the germline gene, which may be a read error. In the same sample, other DNA sequences code for this CDR3. This chain joins TRBV3-1 (or the pseudogene TRBV3-2) and TRBJ2-1, with D possibly being TRBD1 (6 bases). The CDR3 consists of 15 residues. Germline V gives CDR1 LGHDT, CDR2 YNNKEL (reference sequence). The CDR3 region is CASSQQPSGVNEQFF. CDR3 bases: TGTGCAAGCAGCCAACAACCGTCAGGGGTCAATGAGCAGTTCTTC.

The chain recombines TRBV11-3 with TRBJ1-6; D gene uncertain. The CDR3 covers 10 residues. Trimming removed 9 bases from V and 9 bases from J, with 6 bases in between. CDR1 SGHNT and CDR2 YENEEA come from the germline V gene. The CDR3 region is CASSGSPLHF. The CDR3, as DNA: TGTGCCAGTTCGGGTTCACCCCTCCACTTT.

The table lists this clone with a count of one. Here the CDR3 reads CASSILAGGQGANEQYF. The CDR3 DNA reads as TGTGCCAGTAGTATCCTCGCGGGGGGACAGGGGGCAAACGAGCAGTACTTC. The chain employs TRBV19 and TRBJ2-7, with 12 bases that match TRBD1. The CDR3 is made up of 17 amino acids. Germline CDR1 is LNHDA and CDR2 is SQIVND (reference sequence). V lost 3 bases, J lost 5 bases, and 11 bases stayed unmatched.

The CDR3 loop is CASTQQGVEQPQHF. CDR3 nucleotide sequence: TGTGCCAGCACCCAGCAGGGGGTTGAGCAGCCCCAGCATTTT. The rearrangement uses TRBV2 and TRBJ1-5; 7 nucleotides line up with TRBD1. The V gene end was trimmed by 7 bases and the J gene end by 7 bases; junction bases not matched to a gene: 10. Germline V lookup: CDR1 SNHLY, CDR2 FYNNEI. There are 14 residues in the CDR3.